The 10 T cell receptor beta chains given below trace back to one sample, sequenced in a study of blood T cell repertoires in COVID-19. The protocol was immunoSEQ multiplex PCR, while the TCRdb copy is restricted to in-frame clones and leaves out a portion. The top ten hold about 1.6% of the sample, which has about 180,000 clones, 75% to 85% seen once. The sequenced sample was peripheral blood. These receptors all come from a human donor in a cohort sampled during active COVID-19.

The genes are TRBV19 and TRBJ1-4; maybe TRBD1 (6 bases). There are 15 residues in the CDR3. The germline V gene encodes CDR1 LNHDA and CDR2 SQIVND (reference sequence). V was shortened by 1 base and J by 4 bases, with 10 bases between the two germline ends. CDR3 in amino acids: CASSIGGTLNEKLFF. CDR3 in DNA: TGTGCCAGTAGTATAGGTGGGACACTTAATGAAAAACTGTTTTTT.

The rearrangement links TRBV27 to TRBJ1-5; 10 positions agree with TRBD1. The CDR3 totals 15 residues. Germline CDR1 is MNHEY and CDR2 is SMNVEV (reference sequence). Trimming cost V 5 bases and J 7 bases; bases outside gene matches: 8. As DNA, the CDR3 is TGTGCCAGCAGTCCATGGACAGGGGGGGGACAGCCCCAGCATTTT. This gives the protein CASSPWTGGGQPQHF.

The J gene is TRBJ1-2, the V gene TRBV29-1; 10 bases map to TRBD1. V was pared by 7 bases and J by 8 bases, with 7 bases of the junction left unmatched. Germline lookup yields CDR1 SQVTM and CDR2 ANQGSEA. The CDR3 totals 12 residues. In nucleotides, the CDR3 is TGCAGCGCACGACAGGGGGCGGAGGGCTACACCTTC. Residues: CSARQGAEGYTF.

This clone has more than one count but fewer than ten. The chain is built from TRBV7-2 and TRBJ1-2; D unresolved. Trimming pared 1 base from V and 3 bases from J, leaving 9 bases between. The germline gives CDR1 SGHTA, CDR2 FQGNSA. The CDR3 is 14 residues long. The CDR3: CASSLGRIDYGYTF. The CDR3 DNA reads TGTGCCAGCAGCTTAGGGCGGATTGACTATGGCTACACCTTC.

The chain has TRBV6-5 and TRBJ2-7, with 11 nucleotides matching TRBD1. CDR1 is MNHEY, CDR2 SVGAGI, per germline. Trimming removed 4 bases from V and 7 bases from J; junction bases left unmatched: 9. There are 15 residues in the CDR3. The CDR3 is CASSSGTGGSEEQYF. The CDR3 DNA follows: TGTGCCAGCAGTTCCGGGACAGGGGGAAGTGAAGAGCAGTACTTC.

This clone was counted a single time. The chain recombines TRBV5-4 with TRBJ1-6; TRBD1 aligns across 9 bases. CDR3 length: 16 amino acids. The germline V gene has CDR1 SGHNT and CDR2 YYREEE (reference sequence). V trimming: 4 bases; J trimming: 9 bases; junction bases outside the gene matches: 11. The chain's CDR3 is CASSPGQGAQGSPLHF. CDR3 coding DNA: TGTGCCAGCAGCCCGGGACAGGGCGCCCAAGGTTCACCCCTCCACTTT. Based on the CDR3 plus reference TRBV5-4 and TRBJ1-6, the full variable domain is ETGVTQSPTHLIKTRGQQVTLRCSSQSGHNTVSWYQQALGQGPQFIFQYYREEENGRGNFPPRFSGLQFPNYSSELNVNALELDDSALYLCASSPGQGAQGSPLHFGNGTRLTVT.

This chain links TRBV7-8 with TRBJ2-7; 9 nucleotides match TRBD1. Germline V CDR1 and CDR2: SGHVS, FQNEAQ. The V gene end was trimmed by 4 bases and the J gene end by 2 bases; junction bases not matched to a gene: 3. This CDR3 comprises 14 residues. The CDR3 spells CASSWGQGAYEQYF. CDR3 sequence (DNA): TGTGCCAGCAGCTGGGGACAGGGAGCCTACGAGCAGTACTTC.

This chain connects TRBV19 to TRBJ2-6; TRBD1 aligns across 8 bases. With 7 bases clipped from V and 0 bases from J, the junction kept 8 bases outside the gene matches. This CDR3 has 17 residues. Germline V gene sequence: CDR1 LNHDA, CDR2 SQIVND (reference sequence). This CDR3 reads CASTITGGNSGANVLTF. The DNA of the CDR3 is TGTGCCAGTACCATTACAGGGGGGAACTCTGGGGCCAACGTCCTGACTTTC.

V usage is TRBV11-2 and J usage is TRBJ2-7; no firm D call. V gave up 0 bases and J gave up 3 bases, with 15 bases separating them. The CDR3 consists of 16 residues. Looked up from germline, CDR1 is SGHAT and CDR2 is FQNNGV. The CDR3 bases are TGTGCCAGCAGCTTAGATCAGAGCGCTTACTACTACGAGCAGTACTTC. Translation gives CASSLDQSAYYYEQYF.

This clone showed up just once. This chain links TRBV6-5 with TRBJ1-2, with D possibly matching TRBD1 (6 bases). Germline V CDR1 and CDR2: MNHEY, SVGAGI. The CDR3 consists of 14 residues. V lost 6 bases, J lost 5 bases, and 16 bases lay in between. CDR3 DNA sequence: TGTGCCAGCAGAAAACCAGGGGTTCTGTATGGCTACACCTTC. Residues: CASRKPGVLYGYTF.